This TCR beta chain derives from a study of cytomegalovirus exposure and HLA in healthy donors. This clone was picked up a small number of times. This CDR3 comprises 14 residues. Per germline, CDR1 SGHRS and CDR2 YFSETQ. V gave up 3 bases and J gave up 2 bases; unmatched junction bases: 4. Here immunoSEQ multiplex PCR was the method, and the copy in TCRdb shows in-frame clones only, minus some. The table has 120,000 to 150,000 clones, 80% to 90% seen once. The V gene is TRBV5-1, the J gene TRBJ1-2, with 7 bases that match TRBD1. The sample was PBMCs. This TCR was sampled from a man aged 18 to 29 in good health and CMV-seronegative. As DNA, the CDR3 is TGCGCCAGCAGCTGGGGACAGAGCAACTATGGCTACACCTTC. It encodes CASSWGQSNYGYTF.